What follows are 30 T cell receptor beta chains derived from one specimen sequenced in a study of T cell responses to AZD1222 COVID-19 vaccine. Using immunoSEQ multiplex PCR, the repertoire was profiled, and TCRdb retains in-frame clones only, with some absent. The sample yields 60,000 to 80,000 clones, around three quarters seen once. The sample consisted of peripheral blood, taken 28 days after the second AZD1222 dose. These receptors came from an adult who received the AZD1222 COVID-19 vaccine.

This chain connects TRBV23-1 to TRBJ2-3; 12 bases agree with TRBD1. TRBV23-1 is an ORF for which the function is uncertain. This CDR3 has 15 residues. Unmatched junction bases numbered 6, after V lost 6 bases and J lost 5 bases. CDR3 in amino acids: CASRPGQGAKDTQYF. In nucleotides, the CDR3 is TGCGCCAGCAGACCGGGACAGGGGGCGAAAGATACGCAGTATTTT.

The chain uses TRBV19 and TRBJ1-2, with D possibly matching TRBD1 (6 bases). The germline CDR1 and CDR2 sequences are LNHDA and SQIVND (reference sequence). The germline V and J ends were trimmed by 6 bases and 7 bases, with 18 bases remaining between them. This CDR3 is 14 amino acids long. CDR3 sequence: CASRQGGLGSGYTF. The CDR3 bases are TGTGCCAGTAGACAGGGTGGGCTCGGTAGTGGCTACACCTTC.

There are many counts of this clone. The CDR3 nucleotides are TGTGCCAGCAGTGATCTGGGCTATTCACCCCTCCACTTT. Translated: CASSDLGYSPLHF. The chain carries TRBV25-1 and TRBJ1-6; D is uncertain. The CDR3 runs to 13 residues. The V gene's germline CDR1 is MGHDK and CDR2 SYGVNS. The germline V and J ends were trimmed by 3 bases and 8 bases, with 8 bases remaining between them.

The gene calls are TRBV9 and TRBJ2-3; 7 nucleotides match TRBD1. V was clipped by 4 bases and J by 5 bases; unmatched bases: 13. CDR1 and CDR2 (germline): SGDLS, YYNGEE. CDR3 length: 16 residues. The CDR3 region has the DNA TGTGCCAGCAGCCCCAGACAGGGCGTCTCGGGAGATACGCAGTATTTT. It encodes CASSPRQGVSGDTQYF.

The CDR3 sequence: CASSWQQGRNEQFF. The CDR3 DNA is TGTGCCAGCAGTTGGCAACAGGGAAGGAATGAGCAGTTCTTC. This sequence joins TRBV28 and TRBJ2-1, with D maybe TRBD1 (6 bases). V was trimmed by 4 bases and J by 7 bases, leaving 14 bases between them. This CDR3 spans 14 amino acids. The germline V gene encodes CDR1 MDHEN and CDR2 SYDVKM.

The chain is built from TRBV27 and TRBJ2-2; 9 bases match TRBD2. This CDR3 contains 15 residues. In germline, CDR1 is MNHEY, CDR2 SMNVEV (reference sequence). J lost 6 bases, V lost 4 bases, and 6 bases had no gene match. The CDR3 here is CASSSLAGISGELFF. The CDR3 DNA sequence: TGTGCCAGCAGTTCTCTAGCGGGGATATCCGGGGAGCTGTTTTTT.

This chain joins TRBV6-5 and TRBJ2-1; D not resolved. CDR1 and CDR2 (germline): MNHEY, SVGAGI. CDR3 size: 15 residues. V was shortened by 7 bases and J by 3 bases, with 16 bases between the two germline ends. Here the CDR3 reads CASMAGMVGYNEQFF. CDR3 coding DNA: TGTGCCAGCATGGCCGGAATGGTGGGCTACAATGAGCAGTTCTTC.

This clone has just one count. This chain uses TRBV6-5 with TRBJ2-1; possible D gene TRBD1, 7 bases. The V end lost 6 bases, the J end lost 6 bases, and 18 bases lay between the germline ends. Looked up from germline, CDR1 is MNHEY and CDR2 is SVGAGI. This CDR3 has 15 residues. The CDR3 sequence: CASRIQGRGSNEQFF. The CDR3 DNA reads as TGTGCCAGCAGGATACAGGGGCGGGGTAGCAATGAGCAGTTCTTC.

This chain uses TRBV12-3 or TRBV12-4 with TRBJ1-1, with unresolved D. CDR3 size: 12 residues. V lost 5 bases and J lost 4, with 8 bases in between. The CDR3 region has the DNA TGTGCCAGCAGTCCCCAAGGCACTGAAGCTTTCTTT. Its translation: CASSPQGTEAFF.

Only a few counts were recorded for this clone. The genes are TRBV9 and TRBJ1-5, with D tentatively TRBD1 (6 bases). Per the germline V gene, CDR1 is SGDLS and CDR2 is YYNGEE. The CDR3 consists of 15 residues. V dropped 4 bases and J dropped 3 bases, with 14 bases sitting between them. DNA for the CDR3: TGTGCCAGCAGCCCCGGGGGCAGTACCAATCAGCCCCAGCATTTT. Its translation is CASSPGGSTNQPQHF.

This chain connects TRBV19 to TRBJ1-5, with D maybe TRBD1 (5 bases). CDR1 LNHDA and CDR2 SQIVND come from the germline V gene (reference sequence). The CDR3 covers 13 residues. V lost 7 bases and J 5 bases, leaving 12 bases between the germline ends. The CDR3 region is CASTGRADQPQHF. The CDR3 DNA reads as TGTGCCAGTACGGGGCGGGCCGATCAGCCCCAGCATTTT.

This CDR3 reads CASDSGPGRGTEAFF. Here the CDR3 DNA reads TGTGCCAGCGACTCTGGGCCAGGGCGAGGGACTGAAGCTTTCTTT. The chain has TRBV28 and TRBJ1-1; weak D call: TRBD1 (5 bases). V was cut by 8 bases and J by 5 bases, with 21 bases left in between. CDR3 size: 15 residues. Germline values: CDR1 MDHEN, CDR2 SYDVKM.

As for this clone: The sample has other DNA sequences that encode this CDR3 too. The CDR3 DNA reads as TGTGCCAGCAGTTTCGGGACAAGACAAGAGACCCAGTACTTC. Protein product: CASSFGTRQETQYF. The rearrangement joins TRBV5-4 to TRBJ2-5; D is possibly TRBD1 (6 bases). Trimming took off 5 bases at V and 2 bases at J, with 13 bases between the two ends. The CDR3 extends over 14 amino acids. Per germline, CDR1 SGHNT and CDR2 YYREEE (reference sequence).

The chain employs TRBV28 and TRBJ1-4; no clear D gene. Germline CDR1 is MDHEN and CDR2 is SYDVKM. CDR3 length: 11 residues. Trimming removed 5 bases at V and 6 bases at J, with 4 bases between. Here the CDR3 reads CASSGDEKLFF. The DNA of the CDR3 is TGTGCCAGCAGTGGAGATGAAAAACTGTTTTTT.

This chain connects TRBV21-1 to TRBJ2-7. TRBV21-1 is recorded as a pseudogene. This CDR3 region has 13 residues. CDR3 residues: CARRRGQDYEQYF. Here the CDR3 DNA reads TGTGCCAGGAGACGGGGGCAGGACTACGAGCAGTACTTC.

The chain has TRBV19 and TRBJ1-6, with 10 bases that match TRBD1. The CDR3 is made up of 15 amino acids. The V segment lost 4 bases and the J segment 6 bases; nucleotides outside the gene matches: 3. CDR1 LNHDA and CDR2 SQIVND come from the germline V gene (reference sequence). CDR3 DNA: TGTGCCAGTAGTAGACAGGGGGCTGGTAATTCACCCCTCCACTTT. This encodes CASSRQGAGNSPLHF.

The chain carries TRBV7-9 and TRBJ1-6; 9 bases are a match to TRBD1. The CDR3 loop spans 15 amino acids. Germline trimming cut 5 bases from V and 11 bases from J; bases unmatched to any gene: 10. The V gene's germline CDR1 is SEHNR and CDR2 FQNEAQ (reference sequence). CDR3: CASSPPGTGIAPLHF. CDR3 DNA: TGTGCCAGCAGCCCTCCCGGGACAGGGATCGCACCCCTCCACTTT.

The rearrangement uses TRBV2 and TRBJ2-5, with TRBD1 identical over 11 bases. The CDR3 runs to 16 residues. V lost 2 bases, J lost 2 bases, and 4 bases stayed unmatched. CDR1 and CDR2 (germline): SNHLY, FYNNEI. CDR3 in DNA: TGTGCCAGCAGTGAATGGGACAGGGGGTATCAAGAGACCCAGTACTTC. As protein: CASSEWDRGYQETQYF. The full variable domain, rest sourced from reference TRBV2 and TRBJ2-5, is EPEVTQTPSHQVTQMGQEVILRCVPISNHLYFYWYRQILGQKVEFLVSFYNNEISEKSEIFDDQFSVERPDGSNFTLKIRSTKLEDSAMYFCASSEWDRGYQETQYFGPGTRLLVL.

The chain couples TRBV7-8 to TRBJ2-4; 7 bases line up with TRBD1. Germline-derived CDR1 and CDR2 are SGHVS and FQNEAQ. The CDR3 spans 19 residues. The J segment lost 1 base and the V segment lost 5 bases, leaving 17 bases of the junction unmatched. CDR3 sequence (DNA): TGTGCCAGCAGCCGATCGAACAGGGGAACCCTCAAGGCCAAAAACATTCAGTACTTC. Translated, it gives CASSRSNRGTLKAKNIQYF.

The rearrangement uses TRBV5-6 and TRBJ2-3; a possible D gene is TRBD2 (6 bases). This CDR3 spans 15 amino acids. V lost 1 base and J 2 bases, leaving 11 bases between the germline ends. The germline CDR1 and CDR2 sequences are SGHDT and YYEEEE. The CDR3 sequence is CASSLRAGNTDTQYF. The DNA of the CDR3 is TGTGCCAGCAGCTTGCGCGCGGGGAACACAGATACGCAGTATTTT.

The V gene is TRBV5-8, the J gene TRBJ1-1, with a possible D match to TRBD1 (6 bases). This CDR3 comprises 16 residues. Germline CDR1 SGHTS, CDR2 YDEGEE. V was trimmed by 2 bases and J by 1 base, leaving 15 bases between them. In DNA, the CDR3 is TGTGCCAGCAGCTTAAGGGGGGGACGCCGGAACACTGAAGCTTTCTTT. This encodes CASSLRGGRRNTEAFF.

The V and J genes are TRBV5-4 and TRBJ2-7, with TRBD1 matching 7 bases. The CDR3 extends over 14 amino acids. V shed 4 bases, J shed 0 bases, and the junction held 4 bases outside the gene matches. The germline gives CDR1 SGHNT, CDR2 YYREEE (reference sequence). The CDR3 bases are TGTGCCAGCAGCCTGGGGGACAGCTCCTACGAGCAGTACTTC. Translating it yields CASSLGDSSYEQYF.

This chain joins TRBV2 and TRBJ1-1; 7 bases agree with TRBD1. Trimming took 4 bases from V and 1 from J; bases not matched to a gene: 0. The V gene's germline CDR1 is SNHLY and CDR2 FYNNEI. CDR3 length: 13 residues. CDR3 sequence: CASSGQGNTEAFF. The CDR3 coding sequence is TGTGCCAGCAGTGGACAGGGGAACACTGAAGCTTTCTTT. The whole variable domain, remainder taken from reference TRBV2 and TRBJ1-1, is EPEVTQTPSHQVTQMGQEVILRCVPISNHLYFYWYRQILGQKVEFLVSFYNNEISEKSEIFDDQFSVERPDGSNFTLKIRSTKLEDSAMYFCASSGQGNTEAFFGQGTRLTVV.

The V call is TRBV2, the J call TRBJ2-7; D perhaps matches TRBD2 (5 bases). This CDR3 contains 12 residues. The germline V and J ends were trimmed by 2 bases and 4 bases, with 6 bases remaining between them. Germline V gene lookup returns CDR1 SNHLY and CDR2 FYNNEI. CDR3 nucleotides: TGTGCCAGCAGTGAACGGGGATACGAGCAGTACTTC. Protein product: CASSERGYEQYF.

The V call is TRBV2, the J call TRBJ1-4; no definite D call. V lost 8 bases and J lost 8, with 9 bases in between. This CDR3 has 11 residues. CDR1 and CDR2 from the germline V gene are SNHLY and FYNNEI. The CDR3 loop reads CASSPYEKLFF. CDR3 DNA: TGTGCCAGCTCCCCTTACGAAAAACTGTTTTTT. Based on the CDR3 plus reference TRBV2 and TRBJ1-4, the full variable domain is EPEVTQTPSHQVTQMGQEVILRCVPISNHLYFYWYRQILGQKVEFLVSFYNNEISEKSEIFDDQFSVERPDGSNFTLKIRSTKLEDSAMYFCASSPYEKLFFGSGTQLSVL.

The chain combines TRBV5-6 with TRBJ1-4, with 7 bases aligning to TRBD1. J lost 6 bases, V lost 0 bases, and 2 bases had no gene match. The CDR3 totals 14 residues. The germline gives CDR1 SGHDT, CDR2 YYEEEE. CDR3 nucleotide sequence: TGTGCCAGCAGCTTGGGAGGGACAGATGAAAAACTGTTTTTT. Protein: CASSLGGTDEKLFF.

The genes are TRBV19 and TRBJ2-3; 8 bases match TRBD2. Germline V CDR1 and CDR2: LNHDA, SQIVND (reference sequence). The CDR3 length is 17 residues. The trim removed 4 bases at V and 2 bases at J, leaving 11 bases unmatched. CDR3 residues: CASSSLRGLGPTDTQYF. CDR3 in DNA: TGTGCCAGTAGTAGCCTGAGGGGACTAGGTCCCACAGATACGCAGTATTTT.

The chain joins TRBV18 to TRBJ1-1; D gene unclear. V was trimmed by 4 bases and J by 4 bases, leaving 4 bases between them. Germline V CDR1 and CDR2: KGHSH, LQKENI. The CDR3 contains 11 residues. Here the CDR3 DNA reads TGTGCCAGCTCACGGGTCACTGAAGCTTTCTTT. This codes for CASSRVTEAFF.

This chain connects TRBV5-6 to TRBJ1-2, with TRBD1 matching 11 bases. The CDR3 is made up of 18 amino acids. CDR1 is SGHDT, CDR2 YYEEEE, per germline. J gave up 4 bases and V 1 base, and 12 bases lay outside the gene matches. The CDR3 DNA is TGTGCCAGCAGCTTGCCGACCGGGACAGGGGGTTTAAGCTATGGCTACACCTTC. It yields the protein CASSLPTGTGGLSYGYTF.

This rearrangement joins TRBV11-2 to TRBJ1-5, with unresolved D. Germline assignment: CDR1 SGHAT and CDR2 FQNNGV. The CDR3 has 13 amino acids. V was shortened by 5 bases and J by 6 bases, with 11 bases between the two germline ends. Here the CDR3 DNA reads TGTGCCAGCAGCCCAACCACAGTTCAGCCCCAGCATTTT. Translating gives CASSPTTVQPQHF.